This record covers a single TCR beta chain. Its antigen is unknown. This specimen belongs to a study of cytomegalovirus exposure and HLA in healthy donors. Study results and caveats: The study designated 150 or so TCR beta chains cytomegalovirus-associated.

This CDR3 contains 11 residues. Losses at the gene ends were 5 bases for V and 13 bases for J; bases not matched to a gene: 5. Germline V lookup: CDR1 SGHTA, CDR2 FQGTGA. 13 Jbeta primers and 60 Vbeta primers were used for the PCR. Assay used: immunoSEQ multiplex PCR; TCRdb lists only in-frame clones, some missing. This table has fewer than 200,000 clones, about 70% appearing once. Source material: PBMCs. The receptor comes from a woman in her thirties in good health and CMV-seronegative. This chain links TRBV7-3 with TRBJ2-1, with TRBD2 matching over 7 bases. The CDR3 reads CASSQSGKQFF. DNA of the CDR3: TGTGCCAGCAGCCAAAGCGGGAAACAGTTCTTC.